Presented here are 22 T cell receptor beta chains from one specimen sequenced in a study of blood T cell repertoires in COVID-19. Data came from immunoSEQ multiplex PCR; TCRdb stores just in-frame clones and leaves some out. In the table there are roughly 240,000 clones, 90% of which are singletons. Material for sequencing was PBMCs or T cells enriched from blood (not recorded which). The receptors derive from a man aged 45-60 years who had been exposed to COVID-19.

This clone appeared once. The chain links TRBV19 to TRBJ1-2; D gene ambiguous. V dropped 5 bases and J dropped 1 base, with 17 bases sitting between them. This CDR3 is 16 amino acids long. From germline, CDR1 is LNHDA and CDR2 SQIVND (reference sequence). CDR3 nucleotides: TGTGCCAGTAGTGGCGGGGAGCGGGCAATTAACTATGGCTACACCTTC. It codes for CASSGGERAINYGYTF.

The chain couples TRBV5-1 to TRBJ2-7; 8 bases line up with TRBD1. Trimming cost V 0 bases and J 2 bases; bases outside gene matches: 7. From germline, CDR1 is SGHRS and CDR2 YFSETQ. This CDR3 comprises 16 residues. CDR3 loop: CASSLGLGTGTYEQYF. CDR3 coding DNA: TGCGCCAGCAGCTTGGGCCTAGGGACAGGAACCTACGAGCAGTACTTC. Using reference TRBV5-1 and TRBJ2-7 for the parts outside the CDR3, the full variable domain is KAGVTQTPRYLIKTRGQQVTLSCSPISGHRSVSWYQQTPGQGLQFLFEYFSETQRNKGNFPGRFSGRQFSNSRSEMNVSTLELGDSALYLCASSLGLGTGTYEQYFGPGTRLTVT.

The rearrangement joins TRBV11-3 to TRBJ1-1; D possibly corresponds to TRBD1 (5 bases). The germline V gene has CDR1 SGHNT and CDR2 YENEEA. The CDR3 loop spans 16 amino acids. The V and J ends lost 4 bases and 4 bases respectively, with 19 bases between them. The DNA for the CDR3 is TGTGCCAGCAGCTCCCGGGGGTCAGGGTGGGGCACTGAAGCTTTCTTT. Translated: CASSSRGSGWGTEAFF.

The rearrangement links TRBV6-5 to TRBJ1-2; D unresolved. CDR1 and CDR2 (germline): MNHEY, SVGAGI. The V and J ends lost 6 bases and 2 bases respectively, with 10 bases between them. The CDR3 has 13 residues. The CDR3 DNA reads TGTGCCAGCAGCGCGGTACTCAACTATGGCTACACCTTC. Translated: CASSAVLNYGYTF.

V is TRBV28 and J is TRBJ2-3, with TRBD2 identical over 7 bases. This CDR3 region has 16 residues. J lost 6 bases, V lost 7 bases, and 16 bases had no gene match. Germline-derived CDR1 and CDR2 are MDHEN and SYDVKM. CDR3 protein: CASTMGGGRGLDTQYF. Written as DNA, the CDR3 is TGTGCCAGCACCATGGGAGGCGGGAGAGGCTTGGATACGCAGTATTTT.

The gene calls are TRBV10-1 and TRBJ2-3; TRBD2 aligns across 9 bases. Per the germline V gene, CDR1 is WNHNN and CDR2 is SYGVQD (reference sequence). CDR3 length: 18 amino acids. V was clipped by 0 bases and J by 1 base; unmatched bases: 8. The DNA for the CDR3 is TGCGCCAGCAGTGAGTCGGTGTCTAGCGGGGAGGGCACAGATACGCAGTATTTT. Its protein product is CASSESVSSGEGTDTQYF.

CDR3 protein: CASSLDRGGNTIYF. CDR3 nucleotide sequence: TGTGCCAGCAGTTTAGACAGGGGAGGAAACACCATATATTTT. The rearrangement uses TRBV28 and TRBJ1-3; 8 bases align to TRBD1. Germline V CDR1 and CDR2: MDHEN, SYDVKM. The CDR3 has 14 residues. Trimming took 2 bases from V and 4 from J; bases not matched to a gene: 1. Full variable domain (missing parts from reference TRBV28 and TRBJ1-3): DVKVTQSSRYLVKRTGEKVFLECVQDMDHENMFWYRQDPGLGLRLIYFSYDVKMKEKGDIPEGYSVSREKKERFSLILESASTNQTSMYLCASSLDRGGNTIYFGEGSWLTVV.

V gene TRBV12-3 or TRBV12-4 combines with J gene TRBJ2-7; the D is unclear. The V gene lost 5 bases and the J gene lost 3 bases, with 8 bases spanning the gap. The CDR3 loop spans 12 amino acids. The CDR3 spells CASSLSNYEQYF. As DNA, the CDR3 is TGTGCCAGCAGTCTGAGTAACTACGAGCAGTACTTC.

This chain links TRBV7-2 with TRBJ2-3, with TRBD2 matching 10 bases. Trimming removed 0 bases from V and 5 bases from J; junction bases left unmatched: 2. The CDR3 extends over 15 amino acids. Germline loops: CDR1 SGHTA, CDR2 FQGNSA. The CDR3, as DNA: TGTGCCAGCAGCTTAGCGGCTAGCGGGAGAGATACGCAGTATTTT. Translated: CASSLAASGRDTQYF.

The gene calls are TRBV7-9 and TRBJ1-1; no clear D. Trimming took off 3 bases at V and 1 base at J, with 6 bases between the two ends. The CDR3 totals 13 residues. Germline CDR1 is SEHNR and CDR2 is FQNEAQ (reference sequence). This CDR3 reads CASSFDTNTEAFF. The DNA of the CDR3 is TGTGCCAGCAGCTTCGACACGAACACTGAAGCTTTCTTT.

The chain has TRBV5-4 and TRBJ2-2; D perhaps matches TRBD1 (5 bases). Germline loops: CDR1 SGHNT, CDR2 YYREEE (reference sequence). The V end was cut by 4 bases, the J end by 5 bases, with 12 bases between. This CDR3 region has 14 residues. CDR3 amino acids: CASSPKGITGELFF. The DNA of the CDR3 is TGTGCCAGCAGCCCCAAGGGGATTACCGGGGAGCTGTTTTTT.

In its sample, this clone was seen once. The genes are TRBV28 and TRBJ1-3; D is unresolved. The CDR3 consists of 14 residues. Germline assignment: CDR1 MDHEN and CDR2 SYDVKM. The germline V and J ends were trimmed by 7 bases and 4 bases, with 14 bases remaining between them. The CDR3 reads CASISPPGGNTIYF. The CDR3 DNA follows: TGTGCCAGCATTAGCCCTCCTGGGGGAAACACCATATATTTT.

This clone has only one observation. The gene calls are TRBV28 and TRBJ2-1; tentative D call: TRBD2 (6 bases). With 5 bases removed from V and 8 bases from J, the gap between germline ends came to 22 bases. The CDR3 has 16 amino acids. Germline lookup yields CDR1 MDHEN and CDR2 SYDVKM. The CDR3 bases are TGTGCCAGCAGTCTTATCGGGACTGGACTTGCCTATGAGCAGTTCTTC. Amino acid sequence: CASSLIGTGLAYEQFF.

Comments on this clone: The junction departs from germline at one end; a sequencing error may be responsible. The rearrangement links TRBV11-2 to TRBJ1-1; TRBD1 matches 9 bases. There are 12 residues in the CDR3. In germline, CDR1 is SGHAT, CDR2 FQNNGV. CDR3 DNA sequence: TGTGCCAGCAGCTTTAACACCGGGACAGGGAGTTTT. It codes for CASSFNTGTGSF.

The chain links TRBV18 to TRBJ2-7; TRBD2 matches at 7 bases. The CDR3 is made up of 15 amino acids. The germline CDR1 and CDR2 sequences are KGHSH and LQKENI. J was trimmed by 7 bases and V by 2 bases; bases with no gene match: 11. The CDR3 DNA reads as TGTGCCAGCTCACCAAACACGGCGGGAGTGCGAGAGCAGTACGTC. It codes for CASSPNTAGVREQYV.

CDR3 loop: CASRRDQETQYF. The CDR3 DNA is TGCGCCAGCAGGCGCGATCAAGAGACCCAGTACTTC. V usage is TRBV5-1 and J usage is TRBJ2-5; no clear D gene. This CDR3 contains 12 residues. The V end was cut by 5 bases, the J end by 2 bases, with 7 bases between. Germline CDR1 reads SGHRS; CDR2 reads YFSETQ.

This clone is a singleton in its sample. This chain joins TRBV5-4 and TRBJ2-1; 7 bases line up with TRBD2. The length of the CDR3 is 16 residues. Germline V gene data show CDR1 as SGHNT and CDR2 as YYREEE (reference sequence). J was trimmed by 0 bases and V by 0 bases; bases with no gene match: 3. DNA of the CDR3: TGTGCCAGCAGCTTGGGGGGCGGGAGCTCCTACAATGAGCAGTTCTTC. This translates into CASSLGGGSSYNEQFF.

The V call is TRBV7-2, the J call TRBJ1-1, with 9 nucleotides matching TRBD1. The CDR3 has 15 amino acids. Germline V lookup: CDR1 SGHTA, CDR2 FQGNSA. Trimming took 5 bases from V and 2 from J; bases not matched to a gene: 6. The CDR3 region is CASSVWTGVNTEAFF. The CDR3 bases are TGTGCCAGCAGCGTTTGGACAGGGGTCAACACTGAAGCTTTCTTT. Looking up the rest from reference TRBV7-2 and TRBJ1-1 gives the full variable domain: GAGVSQSPSNKVTEKGKDVELRCDPISGHTALYWYRQSLGQGLEFLIYFQGNSAPDKSGLPSDRFSAERTGGSVSTLTIQRTQQEDSAVYLCASSVWTGVNTEAFFGQGTRLTVV.

The count of this clone is one. The CDR3 spells CATSDPRAGGETQYF. The DNA for the CDR3 is TGTGCCACCAGTGATCCCCGAGCCGGGGGAGAGACCCAGTACTTC. The chain has TRBV24-1 and TRBJ2-5; the D gene is possibly TRBD2 (6 bases). This CDR3 spans 15 amino acids. Germline V gene data show CDR1 as KGHDR and CDR2 as SFDVKD. Deletions cut 3 bases from V and 4 bases from J, with 14 bases between.

The V call is TRBV28, the J call TRBJ2-2, with 10 bases matching TRBD2. The CDR3 totals 17 residues. The J segment lost 4 bases and the V segment lost 2 bases, leaving 7 bases of the junction unmatched. The germline V gene has CDR1 MDHEN and CDR2 SYDVKM. The CDR3 nucleotides read TGTGCCAGCAGTTTAGGGTTAGCGGGAGGCCCCACCGGGGAGCTGTTTTTT. The encoded protein is CASSLGLAGGPTGELFF. The full variable domain, completed using reference TRBV28 and TRBJ2-2, is DVKVTQSSRYLVKRTGEKVFLECVQDMDHENMFWYRQDPGLGLRLIYFSYDVKMKEKGDIPEGYSVSREKKERFSLILESASTNQTSMYLCASSLGLAGGPTGELFFGEGSRLTVL.

This rearrangement joins TRBV15 to TRBJ2-7; maybe TRBD1 (6 bases). Between the trimmed V and J ends, which lost 3 bases and 1 base, there was a span of 13 bases. This CDR3 has 15 residues. Germline CDR1 and CDR2: LNHNV and YYDKDF (reference sequence). The CDR3 region has the DNA TGTGCCACCAGCAGGGGGGCCCCGCCGTCCTACGAGCAGTACTTC. This translates into CATSRGAPPSYEQYF.

V gene TRBV28 combines with J gene TRBJ1-2, with D possibly being TRBD1 (6 bases). This CDR3 has 15 amino acids. Germline V lookup: CDR1 MDHEN, CDR2 SYDVKM. Trimming removed 3 bases at V and 4 bases at J, with 15 bases between. DNA of the CDR3: TGTGCCAGCAGTTTGGGTAGGGGGGGCGCCTATGGCTACACCTTC. It yields the protein CASSLGRGGAYGYTF.